This T cell receptor beta chain was recovered during a study of OX40 agonist ivuxolimab in advanced cancers. Study-wide background: Given to patients was ivuxolimab, an agonistic anti-OX40 (CD134) antibody. Patients were roughly 83% male with ages roughly 20 to 80, mean about 54. Of the participants, approximately 44% had some prior anti-PD-1, anti-PD-L1 or anti-CTLA-4 therapy, which was allowed.

The germline V gene encodes CDR1 SGHAT and CDR2 FQNNGV. The V end was cut by 0 bases, the J end by 7 bases, with 6 bases between. The CDR3 consists of 12 residues. This clone appeared a few times. The antigen is unknown. Method: immunoSEQ multiplex PCR; TCRdb's copy keeps in-frame clones and lacks some. The table has 35,000 to 40,000 clones, around four fifths seen once. Notes on the study in general: Dosing at 0.1 to 3.0 mg/kg was accompanied by clonal expansion of CD4+ and CD8+ blood T cells by week 6.

Sequenced material: CD4+ or CD8+ T cells sorted from blood, taken in a trial of the OX40 agonist ivuxolimab. This receptor was obtained from an adult with an advanced solid tumor such as melanoma, head and neck, liver or kidney cancer. V gene TRBV11-2 combines with J gene TRBJ1-2; unclear D gene. The CDR3 nucleotides read TGTGCCAGCAGCTTAGAGTTCTCTGGCTACACCTTC. It is translated as CASSLEFSGYTF. The variable domain in full, completed from reference TRBV11-2 and TRBJ1-2, reads EAGVAQSPRYKIIEKRQSVAFWCNPISGHATLYWYQQILGQGPKLLIQFQNNGVVDDSQLPKDRFSAERLKGVDSTLKIQPAKLEDSAVYLCASSLEFSGYTFGSGTRLTVV.